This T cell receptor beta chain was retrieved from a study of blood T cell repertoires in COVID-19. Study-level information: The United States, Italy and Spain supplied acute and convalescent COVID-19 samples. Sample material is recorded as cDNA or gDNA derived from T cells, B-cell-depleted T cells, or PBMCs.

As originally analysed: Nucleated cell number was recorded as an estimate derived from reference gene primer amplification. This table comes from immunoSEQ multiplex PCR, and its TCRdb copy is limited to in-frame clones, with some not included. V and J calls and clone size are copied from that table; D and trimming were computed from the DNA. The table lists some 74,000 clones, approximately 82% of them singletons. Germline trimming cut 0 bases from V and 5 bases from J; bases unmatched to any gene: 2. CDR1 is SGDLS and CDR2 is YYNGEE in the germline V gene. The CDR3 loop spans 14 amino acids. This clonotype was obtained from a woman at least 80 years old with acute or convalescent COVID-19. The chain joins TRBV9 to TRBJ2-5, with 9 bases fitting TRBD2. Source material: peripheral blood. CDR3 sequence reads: CASSVGSGGETQYF. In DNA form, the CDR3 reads TGTGCCAGCAGCGTAGGGAGCGGGGGGGAGACCCAGTACTTC.